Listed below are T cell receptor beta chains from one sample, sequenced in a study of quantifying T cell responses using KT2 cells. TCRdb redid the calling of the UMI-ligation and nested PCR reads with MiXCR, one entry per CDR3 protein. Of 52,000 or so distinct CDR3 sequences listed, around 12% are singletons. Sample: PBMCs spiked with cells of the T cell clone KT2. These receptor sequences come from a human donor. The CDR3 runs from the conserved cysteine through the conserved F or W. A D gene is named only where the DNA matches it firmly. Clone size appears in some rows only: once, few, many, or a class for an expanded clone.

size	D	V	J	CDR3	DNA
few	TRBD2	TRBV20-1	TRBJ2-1	CSASQAGGPGYNEQFF	TGCAGTGCAAGTCAGGCGGGAGGGCCAGGCTACAATGAGCAGTTCTTC
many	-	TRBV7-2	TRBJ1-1	CASSVWGLLNTEAFF	TGTGCCAGCAGCGTATGGGGGCTGTTGAACACTGAAGCTTTCTTT
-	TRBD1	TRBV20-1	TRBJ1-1	CSAKTGADTEAFF	TGCAGTGCCAAGACAGGGGCTGACACTGAAGCTTTCTTT
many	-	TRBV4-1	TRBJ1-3	CASSQEGVSGVIAGNTIYF	TGCGCCAGCAGCCAAGAGGGCGTCTCGGGGGTCATAGCTGGAAACACCATATATTTT
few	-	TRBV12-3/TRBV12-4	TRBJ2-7	CASSPRAREQYF	TGTGCCAGCAGTCCGCGCGCACGCGAGCAGTACTTC
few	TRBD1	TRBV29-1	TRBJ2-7	CSAITGQGYEQYF	TGCAGCGCCATTACAGGACAGGGATACGAGCAGTACTTC
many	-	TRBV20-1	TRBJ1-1	CSARDSLLEAFF	TGCAGTGCAAGAGACAGCCTACTTGAAGCTTTCTTT
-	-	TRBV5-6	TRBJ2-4	CASSRAEGAKNIQYF	TGTGCCAGCAGCCGCGCGGAGGGGGCCAAAAACATTCAGTACTTC
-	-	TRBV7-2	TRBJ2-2	CASSGQLINTGELFF	TGTGCCAGCAGCGGCCAACTAATAAACACCGGGGAGCTGTTTTTT
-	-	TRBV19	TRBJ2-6	CASSWGGPNSGANVLTF	TGTGCCAGTAGCTGGGGGGGCCCAAACTCTGGGGCCAACGTCCTGACTTTC
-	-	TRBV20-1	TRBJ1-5	CSASGAPDQPQHF	TGCAGTGCTTCAGGGGCGCCGGATCAGCCCCAGCATTTT
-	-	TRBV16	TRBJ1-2	CASSPWGLDYGYTF	TGTGCCAGCTCCCCATGGGGGCTTGACTATGGCTACACCTTC
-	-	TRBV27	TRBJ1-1	CASSLYGGRTEAFF	TGTGCCAGCAGTTTATATGGGGGGCGGACTGAAGCTTTCTTT
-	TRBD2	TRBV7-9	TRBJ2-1	CASSPISGGYDNEQFF	TGTGCCAGCAGCCCCATCAGCGGGGGATACGACAATGAGCAGTTCTTC
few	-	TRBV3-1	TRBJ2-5	CASSQEVDVQETQYF	TGTGCCAGCAGCCAAGAGGTAGACGTACAAGAGACCCAGTACTTC
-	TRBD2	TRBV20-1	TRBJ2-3	CSARDGLAGSTDTQYF	TGCAGTGCTAGGGATGGTCTAGCGGGCTCCACAGATACGCAGTATTTT
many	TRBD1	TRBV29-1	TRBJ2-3	CSGRQGRADTQYF	TGCAGCGGTCGACAGGGAAGGGCAGATACGCAGTATTTT
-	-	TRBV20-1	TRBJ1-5	CSARDRWGGNRQPQHF	TGCAGTGCTAGAGATCGTTGGGGGGGGAACCGTCAGCCCCAGCATTTT
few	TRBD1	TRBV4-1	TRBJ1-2	CASSLNGGQDANYGYTF	TGCGCCAGCAGCCTAAATGGGGGACAGGACGCTAACTATGGCTACACCTTC
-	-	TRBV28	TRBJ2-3	CASTPGGSESDTQYF	TGTGCCAGCACCCCCGGGGGTAGTGAGTCAGATACGCAGTATTTT